This T cell receptor beta chain is drawn from a study of cytomegalovirus exposure and HLA in healthy donors. Only a few counts were recorded for this clone. Sequencing used immunoSEQ multiplex PCR; TCRdb keeps in-frame clones, though not all of them. The table shows under 250,000 clones, with about 83% occurring only once. V was trimmed by 4 bases and J by 10 bases, leaving 23 bases between them. This CDR3 has 16 amino acids. CDR1 LNHDA and CDR2 SQIVND come from the germline V gene (reference sequence). The sequenced sample consisted of PBMCs. This clonotype originated in a man aged 18 to 30 in good health and CMV-seronegative. V gene TRBV19 combines with J gene TRBJ1-5; TRBD1 is a possible D gene (5 bases). The CDR3 loop reads CASSNGGTDQSVPQHF. The DNA of the CDR3 is TGTGCCAGTAGTAATGGCGGGACGGACCAATCAGTTCCCCAGCATTTT.